This TCR beta chain was sequenced for a study of blood T cell repertoires in COVID-19. Clones were read by immunoSEQ multiplex PCR, and TCRdb kept only the in-frame ones, dropping some. The sample shows some 370,000 clones, around four fifths of them seen only once. The CDR3 is 19 residues long. The V and J ends lost 5 bases and 4 bases, in that order; junction bases with no gene match: 16. Germline V gives CDR1 SGHTA, CDR2 FQGTGA. The receptor was isolated from a woman aged 45-65 years who had recovered from COVID-19. Specimen: PBMCs or T cells enriched from blood (not recorded which). The chain is built from TRBV7-3 and TRBJ2-2; 10 bases line up with TRBD2. The CDR3 bases are TGTGCCAGCAGCCCTTTCCCGAGGAGCGGGAGGGCGATCACCGGGGAGCTGTTTTTT. This translates into CASSPFPRSGRAITGELFF.